This entry lists 5 T cell receptor beta chains sequenced from one sample in a study of blood T cell repertoires in COVID-19 (dated by TCRdb to the early 2020s). Library creation used the immunoSEQ multiplex PCR assay. Entries here come from immuneACCESS through TCRdb and include only in-frame sequences with V and J called. Some clones fail to appear in such tables; in the studies checked, an unresolved V gene covers under half of the shortfall, and the cause of the remainder is unknown. Recorded for this sample are around 310,000 clones; approximately 90% of them occurred a single time. The ten biggest clones cover roughly a tenth of the sample. The sequenced material came from PBMCs or T cells enriched from blood (not recorded which). Receptors were obtained from a woman aged 40 to 50 who had recovered from COVID-19.

The gene calls are TRBV29-1 and TRBJ2-5; D ambiguous. This CDR3 region has 10 residues. Trimming removed 3 bases at V and 3 bases at J, with 2 bases between. Germline values: CDR1 SQVTM, CDR2 ANQGSEA. In DNA, the CDR3 is TGCAGCGTTGACGAAGAGACCCAGTACTTC. It specifies CSVDEETQYF.

The J gene is TRBJ2-7, the V gene TRBV9; maybe TRBD1 (6 bases). V lost 0 bases and J 6 bases, leaving 13 bases between the germline ends. The CDR3 spans 14 residues. Germline V gene data show CDR1 as SGDLS and CDR2 as YYNGEE. The CDR3 coding sequence is TGTGCCAGCAGCGTAGCCCACCAGGGGTCCGAGCAGTACTTC. This gives the protein CASSVAHQGSEQYF.

The V and J genes are TRBV7-9 and TRBJ2-7; 9 nucleotides align to TRBD2. The ends lost 5 bases at V and 7 bases at J; junction bases unmatched: 9. Germline V gives CDR1 SEHNR, CDR2 FQNEAQ (reference sequence). The CDR3 covers 14 residues. The CDR3 protein is CASSATGLADEQYF. The CDR3 nucleotides read TGTGCCAGCAGCGCAACGGGACTAGCTGATGAGCAGTACTTC.

The chain carries TRBV18 and TRBJ2-1, with a weak D call TRBD2 (6 bases). The CDR3 covers 15 residues. Germline CDR1 is KGHSH and CDR2 is LQKENI. V lost 2 bases to trimming and J lost 10 bases, with 18 bases between them. CDR3 loop: CASSPEQAGIKEQFF. CDR3 in DNA: TGTGCCAGCTCACCAGAGCAAGCGGGTATAAAGGAGCAGTTCTTC.

The chain joins TRBV30 to TRBJ2-7; 7 nucleotides line up with TRBD1. Trimming at V came to 2 bases and at J to 2 bases, leaving 6 bases not matched to a gene. The CDR3 extends over 14 amino acids. Germline CDR1 GTSNPN, CDR2 SVGIG (reference sequence). CDR3: CAWSQTGLAYEQYF. The DNA for the CDR3 is TGTGCCTGGAGTCAGACAGGGCTAGCCTACGAGCAGTACTTC.